This T cell receptor (beta chain) was identified during a study of beta chain features in type 1 diabetes. Study-wide findings and caveats: Among type 1 diabetes patients, VDJ junctions had fewer insertions and more deletions. cDNA sequencing could over-represent cells with high TCR expression.

Cell sorting via CD45RO/CCR7/CD25/CD127/CD95/CD27 was performed to obtain CD4+ naive, central memory, regulatory and stem cell-like memory cells. Remarks on this clone: Its specificity is not known.

Germline loops: CDR1 SEHNR, CDR2 FQNEAQ (reference sequence). CDR3 length equals 17 residues. Since all of the isolated RNA was reverse transcribed, expressed TCRB transcripts were what got sequenced. TCRdb's copy holds only in-frame clones and misses some; the assay was immunoSEQ multiplex PCR. The sample contains more than 8,500 clones, about 80% of which appear only once. This sequence joins TRBV7-9 and TRBJ2-5; 7 nucleotides agree with TRBD2. The J call may be in error: the DNA end matches TRBJ2-7 better. This clonotype was sampled from a woman under 30 in good health. The sequenced sample was Tregs from blood. CDR3 sequence reads: CASSPLWGGENYYEQYF. DNA of the CDR3: TGTGCCAGCAGCCCACTCTGGGGGGGAGAAAATTACTACGAGCAGTACTTC.